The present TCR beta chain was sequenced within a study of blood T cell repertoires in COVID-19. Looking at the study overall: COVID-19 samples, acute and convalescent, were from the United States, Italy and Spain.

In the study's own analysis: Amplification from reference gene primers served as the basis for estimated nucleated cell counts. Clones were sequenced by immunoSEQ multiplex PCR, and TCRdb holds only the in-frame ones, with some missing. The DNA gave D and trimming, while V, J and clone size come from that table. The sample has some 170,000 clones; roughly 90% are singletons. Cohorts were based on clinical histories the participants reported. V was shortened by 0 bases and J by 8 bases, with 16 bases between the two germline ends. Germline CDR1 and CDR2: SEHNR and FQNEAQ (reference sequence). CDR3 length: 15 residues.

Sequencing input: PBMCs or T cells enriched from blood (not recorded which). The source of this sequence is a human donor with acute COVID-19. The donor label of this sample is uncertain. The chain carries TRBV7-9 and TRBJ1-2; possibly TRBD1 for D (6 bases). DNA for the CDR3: TGTGCCAGCAGCTTAGCCCAAACAGGGTCCCGAGGCTACACCTTC. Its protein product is CASSLAQTGSRGYTF.